This T cell receptor (beta chain) appears in the sequencing data of a study of blood T cell repertoires in COVID-19. Study overall: The cDNA or gDNA used as material had been derived from T cells, B-cell-depleted T cells, or PBMCs.

Original handling: Cell counts per sample came from amplifying reference gene primers. Only in-frame clones appear in the TCRdb table, and some are missing; sequencing was by immunoSEQ multiplex PCR. That table gives V, J and clone size, and the DNA gave D and trimming. The sample consists of about 70,000 clones, approximately 85% of them appearing once. This CDR3 is built from 15 residues. V dropped 7 bases and J dropped 8; count of bases not matched to a gene: 14. Germline lookup yields CDR1 SNHLY and CDR2 FYNNEI. The specimen sequenced was peripheral blood. The V call is TRBV2, the J call TRBJ1-2, with 9 bases matching TRBD1. This TCR derives from a man older than 75 with acute or convalescent COVID-19. CDR3 region: CASNQPPGQGNGYTF. CDR3 in DNA: TGTGCCAGCAACCAGCCACCGGGACAGGGAAACGGCTACACCTTC.